The T cell receptor (beta chain) described here comes from a study of T cells in Graves' hyperthyroidism and ophthalmopathy. This clonotype was seen many times. Germline-derived CDR1 and CDR2 are LNHDA and SQIVND (reference sequence). V gave up 3 bases and J gave up 5 bases; unmatched junction bases: 6. The CDR3 contains 14 residues. From RNA transcripts, TCR beta CDR3 regions were amplified. Researchers ran a first-round RT-PCR on the TCR CDR3 using the HTBI primer set. Using its own MiXCR run on the multiplex PCR reads, TCRdb lists one record per CDR3 protein. There are approximately 270,000 distinct CDR3 sequences in the sample; approximately 15% occur only once, and roughly 14% lies in the top ten. Patients aged 18 to 65 with hyperthyroidism were newly diagnosed, with duration under 2 months. Orbital computed tomography and thyroid ultrasound, together with serum TRAb and thyroxine and clinical symptoms, were used for diagnoses.

The sample comprised blood. This TCR was recovered from a woman aged 35 to 49 with Graves' hyperthyroidism that later progressed to Graves' ophthalmopathy. J is TRBJ2-7 and V is TRBV19, with 8 bases aligning to TRBD1. CDR3: CASSIVGQDHEQYF. The CDR3 DNA follows: TGTGCCAGTAGTATCGTGGGACAGGACCACGAGCAGTACTTC.